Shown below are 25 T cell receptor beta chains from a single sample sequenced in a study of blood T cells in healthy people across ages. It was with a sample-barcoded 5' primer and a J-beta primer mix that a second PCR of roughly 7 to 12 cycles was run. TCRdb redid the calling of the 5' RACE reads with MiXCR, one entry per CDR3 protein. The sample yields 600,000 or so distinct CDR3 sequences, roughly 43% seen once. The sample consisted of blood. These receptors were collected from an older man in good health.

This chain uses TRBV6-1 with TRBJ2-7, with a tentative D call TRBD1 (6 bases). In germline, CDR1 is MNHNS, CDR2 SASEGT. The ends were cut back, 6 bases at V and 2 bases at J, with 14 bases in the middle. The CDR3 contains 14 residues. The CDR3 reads CASSGSGDPYEQYF. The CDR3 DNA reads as TGTGCCAGCAGCGGATCAGGGGACCCCTACGAGCAGTACTTC.

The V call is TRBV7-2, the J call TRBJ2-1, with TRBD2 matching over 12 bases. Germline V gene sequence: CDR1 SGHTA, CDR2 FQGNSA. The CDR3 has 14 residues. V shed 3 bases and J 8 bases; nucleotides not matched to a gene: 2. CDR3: CASSLGTSGYEQFF. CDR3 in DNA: TGTGCCAGCAGCTTGGGGACTAGCGGGTATGAGCAGTTCTTC.

CDR3 sequence: CSAMGLARNEQFF. As DNA, the CDR3 is TGCAGTGCCATGGGACTAGCGAGGAATGAGCAGTTCTTC. V and J are TRBV20-1 and TRBJ2-1; 10 bases are shared with TRBD2. The CDR3 runs to 13 residues. From germline, CDR1 is DFQATT and CDR2 SNEGSKA (reference sequence). Trimming cost V 6 bases and J 7 bases; bases outside gene matches: 6.

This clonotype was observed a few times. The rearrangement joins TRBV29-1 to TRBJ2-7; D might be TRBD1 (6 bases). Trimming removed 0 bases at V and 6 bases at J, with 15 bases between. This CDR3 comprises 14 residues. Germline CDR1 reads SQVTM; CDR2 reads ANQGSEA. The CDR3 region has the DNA TGCAGCGTTGAAGAACGTCAGGGGACCAGCGAGCAGTACTTC. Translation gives CSVEERQGTSEQYF.

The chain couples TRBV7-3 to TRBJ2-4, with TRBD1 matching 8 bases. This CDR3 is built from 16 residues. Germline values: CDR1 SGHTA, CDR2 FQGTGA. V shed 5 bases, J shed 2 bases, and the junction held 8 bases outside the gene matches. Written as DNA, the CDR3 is TGTGCCAGCAGCCCAGGGACAGGCCACCCCAAAAACATTCAGTACTTC. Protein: CASSPGTGHPKNIQYF.

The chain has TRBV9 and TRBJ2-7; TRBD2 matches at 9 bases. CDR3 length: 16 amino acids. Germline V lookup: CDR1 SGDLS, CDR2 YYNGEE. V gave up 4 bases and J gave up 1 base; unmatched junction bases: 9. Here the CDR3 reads CASSPRLAAASYEQYF. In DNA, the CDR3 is TGTGCCAGCAGCCCTCGACTAGCGGCCGCGTCCTACGAGCAGTACTTC.

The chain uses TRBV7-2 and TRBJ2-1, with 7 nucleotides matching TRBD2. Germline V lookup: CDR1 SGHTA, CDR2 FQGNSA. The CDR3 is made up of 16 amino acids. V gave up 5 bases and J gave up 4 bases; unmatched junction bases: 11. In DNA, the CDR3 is TGTGCCAGCAGCCCCGCCCTAGCGGAGGGGTACAATGAGCAGTTCTTC. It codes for CASSPALAEGYNEQFF.

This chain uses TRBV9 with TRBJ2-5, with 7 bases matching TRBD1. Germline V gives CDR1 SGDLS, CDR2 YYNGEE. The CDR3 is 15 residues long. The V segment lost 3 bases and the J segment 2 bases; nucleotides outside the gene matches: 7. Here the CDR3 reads CASSGDRARQETQYF. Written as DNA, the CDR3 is TGTGCCAGCAGCGGAGACAGGGCGCGGCAAGAGACCCAGTACTTC. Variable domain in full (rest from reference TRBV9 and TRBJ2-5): DSGVTQTPKHLITATGQRVTLRCSPRSGDLSVYWYQQSLDQGLQFLIQYYNGEERAKGNILERFSAQQFPDLHSELNLSSLELGDSALYFCASSGDRARQETQYFGPGTRLLVL.

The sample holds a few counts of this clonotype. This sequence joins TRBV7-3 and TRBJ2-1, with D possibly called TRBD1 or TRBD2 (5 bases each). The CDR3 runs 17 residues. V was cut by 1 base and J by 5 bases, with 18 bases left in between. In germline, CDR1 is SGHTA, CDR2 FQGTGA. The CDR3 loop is CASSLNRGRMAHNEQFF. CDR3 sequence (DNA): TGTGCCAGCAGCTTAAATCGGGGCCGGATGGCCCACAATGAGCAGTTCTTC.

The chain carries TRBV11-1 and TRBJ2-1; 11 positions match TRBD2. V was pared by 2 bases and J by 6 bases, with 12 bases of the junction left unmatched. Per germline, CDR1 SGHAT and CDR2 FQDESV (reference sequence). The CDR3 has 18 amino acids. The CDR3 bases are TGTGCCAGCAGCTTAACGCTAGCGGGGGGCCCACGCATCAATGAGCAGTTCTTC. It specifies CASSLTLAGGPRINEQFF.

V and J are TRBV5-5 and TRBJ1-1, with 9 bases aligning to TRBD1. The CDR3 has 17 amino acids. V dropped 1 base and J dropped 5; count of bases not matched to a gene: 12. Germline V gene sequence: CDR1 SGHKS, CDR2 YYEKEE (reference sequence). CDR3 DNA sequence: TGTGCCAGCAGCTTGACCGGGACAGGGCAGGGGAAGACTGAAGCTTTCTTT. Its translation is CASSLTGTGQGKTEAFF. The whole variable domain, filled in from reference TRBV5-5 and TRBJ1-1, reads DAGVTQSPTHLIKTRGQQVTLRCSPISGHKSVSWYQQVLGQGPQFIFQYYEKEERGRGNFPDRFSARQFPNYSSELNVNALLLGDSALYLCASSLTGTGQGKTEAFFGQGTRLTVV.

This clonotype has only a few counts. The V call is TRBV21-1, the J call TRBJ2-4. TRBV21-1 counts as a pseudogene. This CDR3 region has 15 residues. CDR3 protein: CASSKCVWAKNIQYF. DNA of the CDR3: TGTGCCAGCAGCAAATGCGTTTGGGCCAAAAACATTCAGTACTTC.

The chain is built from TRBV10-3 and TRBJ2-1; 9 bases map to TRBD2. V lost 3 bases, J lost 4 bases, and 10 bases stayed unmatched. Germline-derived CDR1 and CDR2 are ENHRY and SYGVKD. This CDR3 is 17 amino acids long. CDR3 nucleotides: TGTGCCATCAGTGAAAGTAGCGGGGGAGGTTCATACAATGAGCAGTTCTTC. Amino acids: CAISESSGGGSYNEQFF.

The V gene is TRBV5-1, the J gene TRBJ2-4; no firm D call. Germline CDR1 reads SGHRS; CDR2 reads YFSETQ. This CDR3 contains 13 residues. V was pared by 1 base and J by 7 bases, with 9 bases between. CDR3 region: CASSLPTGNIQYF. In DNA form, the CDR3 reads TGCGCCAGCAGCTTGCCAACTGGGAACATTCAGTACTTC.

In nucleotides, the CDR3 is TGCGCCAGCAGCTTGGAAACAGCTCAGGACTATGGCTACACCTTC. It specifies CASSLETAQDYGYTF. The chain is built from TRBV5-1 and TRBJ1-2; D unclear. From germline, CDR1 is SGHRS and CDR2 YFSETQ. V was trimmed by 0 bases and J by 3 bases, leaving 12 bases between them. This CDR3 is built from 15 residues.

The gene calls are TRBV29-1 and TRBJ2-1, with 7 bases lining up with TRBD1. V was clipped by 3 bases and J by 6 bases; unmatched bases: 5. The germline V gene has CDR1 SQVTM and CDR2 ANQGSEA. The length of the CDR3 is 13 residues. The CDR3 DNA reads TGCAGCGTTGATAGACAGGGAGTCAATGAGCAGTTCTTC. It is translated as CSVDRQGVNEQFF.

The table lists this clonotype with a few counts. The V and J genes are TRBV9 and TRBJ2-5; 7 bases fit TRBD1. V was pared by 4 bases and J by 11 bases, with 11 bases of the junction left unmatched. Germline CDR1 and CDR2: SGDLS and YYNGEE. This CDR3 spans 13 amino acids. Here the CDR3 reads CASSLDRANEQYF. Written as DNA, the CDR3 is TGTGCCAGCAGCCTAGACAGGGCCAATGAGCAGTACTTC.

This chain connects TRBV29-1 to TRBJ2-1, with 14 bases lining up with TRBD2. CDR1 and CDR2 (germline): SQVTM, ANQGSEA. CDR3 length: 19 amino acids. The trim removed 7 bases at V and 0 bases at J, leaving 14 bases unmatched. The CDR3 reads CSARLAGGPVESSYNEQFF. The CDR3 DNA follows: TGCAGCGCCCGACTAGCGGGAGGGCCGGTAGAAAGCTCCTACAATGAGCAGTTCTTC.

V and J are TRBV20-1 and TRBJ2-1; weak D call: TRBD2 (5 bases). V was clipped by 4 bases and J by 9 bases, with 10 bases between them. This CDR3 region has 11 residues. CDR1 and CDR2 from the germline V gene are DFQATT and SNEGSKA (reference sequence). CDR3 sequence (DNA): TGCAGTGCTATGGACTTCGGTGAGCAGTTCTTC. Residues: CSAMDFGEQFF.

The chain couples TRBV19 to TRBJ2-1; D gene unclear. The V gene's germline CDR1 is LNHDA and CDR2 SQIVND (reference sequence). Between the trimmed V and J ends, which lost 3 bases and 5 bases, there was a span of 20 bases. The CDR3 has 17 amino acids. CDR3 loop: CASSISGIRQPHNEQFF. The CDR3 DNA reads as TGTGCCAGTAGTATCTCCGGAATTCGGCAGCCCCACAATGAGCAGTTCTTC.

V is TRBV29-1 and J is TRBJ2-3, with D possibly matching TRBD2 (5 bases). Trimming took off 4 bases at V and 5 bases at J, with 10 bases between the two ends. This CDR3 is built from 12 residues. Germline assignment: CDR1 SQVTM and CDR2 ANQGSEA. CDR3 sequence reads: CSVVARQDTQYF. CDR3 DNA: TGCAGCGTTGTAGCGCGACAAGATACGCAGTATTTT.

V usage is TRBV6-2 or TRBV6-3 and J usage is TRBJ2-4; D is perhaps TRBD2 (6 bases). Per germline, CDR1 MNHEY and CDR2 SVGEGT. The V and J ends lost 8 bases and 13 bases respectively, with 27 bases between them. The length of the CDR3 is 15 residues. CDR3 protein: CASDTPGLSVREQYF. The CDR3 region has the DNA TGTGCCAGCGATACCCCGGGACTTTCGGTTAGGGAGCAGTACTTC.

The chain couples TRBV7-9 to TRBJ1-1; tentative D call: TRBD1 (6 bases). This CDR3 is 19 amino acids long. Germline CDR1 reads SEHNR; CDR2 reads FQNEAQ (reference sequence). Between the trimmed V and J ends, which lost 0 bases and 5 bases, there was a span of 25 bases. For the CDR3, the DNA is TGTGCCAGCAGCTTAGCGGCGGGTGGGGGCCAGGTCGCGGGGACTGAAGCTTTCTTT. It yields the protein CASSLAAGGGQVAGTEAFF.

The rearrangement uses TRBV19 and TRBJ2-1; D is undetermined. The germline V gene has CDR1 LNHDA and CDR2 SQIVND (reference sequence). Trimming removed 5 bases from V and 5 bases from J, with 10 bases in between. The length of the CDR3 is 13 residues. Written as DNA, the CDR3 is TGTGCCAGTAGTCCCCCGGTGAACAATGAGCAGTTCTTC. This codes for CASSPPVNNEQFF.

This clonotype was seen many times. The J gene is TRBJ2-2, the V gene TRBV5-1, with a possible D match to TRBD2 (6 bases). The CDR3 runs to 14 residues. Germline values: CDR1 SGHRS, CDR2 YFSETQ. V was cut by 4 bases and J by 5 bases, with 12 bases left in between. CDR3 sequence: CASSGEGGTGELFF. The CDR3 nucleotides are TGCGCCAGCAGCGGTGAAGGAGGGACCGGGGAGCTGTTTTTT.